A selection of T cell receptor beta chains follows, all from one sample in a study of Ad26.COV2.S vaccination and SARS-CoV-2 variants. Clones were read by immunoSEQ multiplex PCR, and TCRdb kept only the in-frame ones, dropping some. The table includes 350,000 to 600,000 clones, 80% to 90% detected once. The source was peripheral blood, collected in a trial of Ad26.COV2.S vaccine versus placebo. The receptors were gathered from a person aged 18-60 years who received the Ad26.COV2.S COVID-19 vaccine or a placebo. The CDR3 runs from the conserved cysteine through the conserved F or W. The D gene is left open where the match is weak. Clone size is not always given. Where it is, it says once, few, many or a class for expanded clones.

.,TRBV11-2,.,TRBJ2-1,TGTGCCAGCACGGGCCCAAAGGGGGTCGATGAGCAGTTCTTC,CASTGPKGVDEQFF
TRBD2,TRBV29-1,.,TRBJ2-1,TGCAGCGTTGAAGATCGTAGGACTAGCGGAACCCCCTTTTACAATGAGCAGTTCTTC,CSVEDRRTSGTPFYNEQFF
.,TRBV30,.,TRBJ1-1,TGTGCCTGGAGTGCGGTGTCCATGAACACTGAAGCTTTCTTT,CAWSAVSMNTEAFF
TRBD1,TRBV6-5,.,TRBJ1-1,TGTGCCAGCAGTTCCCGGACAGGGTCAGCTGAAGCTTTCTTT,CASSSRTGSAEAFF
.,TRBV14,.,TRBJ2-2,TGTGCCAGCAGCCCCCGCGGCCCAGGGGGGAGGACCGGGGAGCTGTTTTTT,CASSPRGPGGRTGELFF
.,TRBV11-2,.,TRBJ2-3,TGTGCCAGCAGCCAAAACCCTTACACAGATACGCAGTATTTT,CASSQNPYTDTQYF
TRBD1,TRBV19,.,TRBJ1-1,TGTGCCAGTAGAACACAGGGGAGCGCATTCCAGAACACTGAAGCTTTCTTT,CASRTQGSAFQNTEAFF
.,TRBV7-9,.,TRBJ2-4,TGTGCCAGCAGCTTAGCGGGAACCAAAAACATTCAGTACTTC,CASSLAGTKNIQYF
.,TRBV10-3,.,TRBJ2-3,TGTGCCATCAGTGAGTCGTGGCTCACAGATACGCAGTATTTT,CAISESWLTDTQYF
TRBD1,TRBV27,.,TRBJ1-4,TGTGCCAGCAGTCCGGCAACCGGGACAGTAGGGGAAAAACTGTTTTTT,CASSPATGTVGEKLFF
TRBD2,TRBV28,.,TRBJ2-7,TGTGCCAGCAGTGGGACTAGCGGGAGGGCCTCCTCCTACGAGCAGTACTTC,CASSGTSGRASSYEQYF
.,TRBV27,few,TRBJ1-6,TGTGCCAGCAGTTCCGTGACAGGTTATAATTCACCCCTCCACTTT,CASSSVTGYNSPLHF
TRBD2,TRBV30,.,TRBJ2-2,TGTGCCAGCAAGACGCCGGGACTACAAACCGGGGAGCTGTTTTTT,CASKTPGLQTGELFF
.,TRBV3-1/TRBV3-2,.,TRBJ2-7,TGTGCCAGCAGCGCCTTGTTGTCCCATGGCTACGAGCAGTACTTC,CASSALLSHGYEQYF
.,TRBV2,.,TRBJ2-3,TGTGCCAGCAGTGTGGGACTGGGCACAGATACGCAGTATTTT,CASSVGLGTDTQYF
TRBD1,TRBV3-1/TRBV3-2,.,TRBJ1-1,TGTGCCAGCAGCCAGCAGGGGACAGGTGGGAACACTGAAGCTTTCTTT,CASSQQGTGGNTEAFF
.,TRBV7-9,.,TRBJ2-5,TGTGCCAGCAGCGGTGGACCGGAAGAGACCCAGTACTTC,CASSGGPEETQYF
.,TRBV6-5,.,TRBJ2-5,TGTGCCACCCTAGTTACCGGTACCGAGACCCAGTACTTC,CATLVTGTETQYF
.,TRBV2,.,TRBJ1-2,TGTGCCAGCAGTGCAACAGAGGACTATGGCTACACCTTC,CASSATEDYGYTF
.,TRBV29-1,few,TRBJ2-7,TGCAGCGTTGGACAGAACTACGAGCAGTACTTC,CSVGQNYEQYF
TRBD1,TRBV6-1,.,TRBJ1-3,TGTGCCAGCAGTGACAGACAGGGGTTTTACACCATATATTTT,CASSDRQGFYTIYF
.,TRBV30,.,TRBJ1-5,TGTGCCTGGAGTCAGTCCAGCTGGAATCAGCCCCAGCATTTT,CAWSQSSWNQPQHF
TRBD2,TRBV20-1,.,TRBJ2-4,TGCAGTGCTAGTTTAGCGGGGAGCAAAAACATTCAGTACTTC,CSASLAGSKNIQYF
.,TRBV9,.,TRBJ2-3,TGTGCCAGCAGCGCATGGGGGGGCACAGATACGCAGTATTTT,CASSAWGGTDTQYF
.,TRBV9,.,TRBJ2-5,TGTGCCAGCAGCGTAGGTGAAGGGGGGTATAAGCAAGAGACCCAGTACTTC,CASSVGEGGYKQETQYF
TRBD2,TRBV5-8,.,TRBJ2-5,TGTGCCAGCAGCCCTAAGCGGGAGAAGGGAGAGACCCAGTACTTC,CASSPKREKGETQYF
TRBD2,TRBV7-3,.,TRBJ2-1,TGTGCCAGCAGCCCACCCGGGACTACCTTGAATGAGCAGTTCTTC,CASSPPGTTLNEQFF
TRBD1,TRBV19,once,TRBJ1-1,TGTGCCAGTAGTCTACAGGGGCGTGCTTTCTTT,CASSLQGRAFF
TRBD1,TRBV10-1,.,TRBJ2-7,TGCGCCAGCAGCGCCGGGACAGGTGTAGGGCTCTACGAGCAGTACTTC,CASSAGTGVGLYEQYF
.,TRBV18,.,TRBJ1-1,TGTGCCAGCTCACCGGGAATATTCCGGAACACTGAAGCTTTCTTT,CASSPGIFRNTEAFF
.,TRBV15,.,TRBJ2-1,TGTGCCACCAGCAGAGTGGGGCAGATAAGTAATGAGCAGTTCTTC,CATSRVGQISNEQFF
.,TRBV11-2,.,TRBJ1-6,TGTGCCAGCAGCTTTGTATCAACAGGGACGATCAATTCACCCCTCCACTTT,CASSFVSTGTINSPLHF
.,TRBV5-1,.,TRBJ2-1,TGCGCCAGCAGCCAAAACCTAGCGTCCTCCGGAGGGTTCTTC,CASSQNLASSGGFF
.,TRBV6-5,.,TRBJ1-1,TGTGCCAGCACCGGACCCAACAGGAACACTGAAGCTTTCTTT,CASTGPNRNTEAFF
.,TRBV7-9,.,TRBJ2-5,TGTGCCAGCAGCTTAGCAGGAGACTTAGTCGGGACCCAGTACTTC,CASSLAGDLVGTQYF
.,TRBV27,.,TRBJ2-5,TGTGCCAGCAGCCGAACGGGAGTCTTGACCCAGTACTTC,CASSRTGVLTQYF
.,TRBV6-1,.,TRBJ2-5,TGTGCCAGCAGTGAAACTACTTCTAGTACGGAGACCCAGTACTTC,CASSETTSSTETQYF
.,TRBV27,.,TRBJ1-2,TGTGCCAGCAGTGACGGAGGGGGGATCTATGGCTACACCTTC,CASSDGGGIYGYTF
.,TRBV23-1,.,TRBJ2-7,TGCGCCAGCAGTCACCCCGGGGGTGCCTACGAGCAGTACTTC,CASSHPGGAYEQYF
.,TRBV18,.,TRBJ2-2,TGTGCCAGCTCACCACGTAGCGGGAACACCGGGGAGCTGTTTTTT,CASSPRSGNTGELFF
TRBD1,TRBV27,.,TRBJ1-6,TGTGCCAGCAGACGGGACAGCGGAAATTCACCCCTCCACTTT,CASRRDSGNSPLHF
.,TRBV9,.,TRBJ1-5,TGTGCCAGCAGCCCCAGCGAGAATCAGCCCCAGCATTTT,CASSPSENQPQHF
TRBD2,TRBV28,.,TRBJ2-7,TGTGCCAGCAGTTTCCCAGATAGGGCTAGCGGGTCCTACGAGCAGTACTTC,CASSFPDRASGSYEQYF
.,TRBV7-9,.,TRBJ1-2,TGTGCCAGCAGCTCAATAGCGGCCTTACACCGCTATGGCTACACCTTC,CASSSIAALHRYGYTF
.,TRBV18,.,TRBJ2-1,TGTGCCAGCTCACCACAGGGGGTGAACAATGAGCAGTTCTTC,CASSPQGVNNEQFF
.,TRBV19,once,TRBJ2-3,TGTGCCAGTACCTCCAGGGGGGGGACAAACACAGATACGCAGTATTTT,CASTSRGGTNTDTQYF
.,TRBV11-3,.,TRBJ2-2,TGTGCCAGCAGCTTCACAGGCTCTGCCGGGGAGCTGTTTTTT,CASSFTGSAGELFF
.,TRBV29-1,.,TRBJ2-3,TGCAGCTACCGGGACCGACGAGCAGATACGCAGTATTTT,CSYRDRRADTQYF